Reported below is one TCR beta chain. This clone came up once. This receptor's antigen is unknown. One base away there is no much larger clone; base qualities are not given. Deletion took 3 bases off V and 5 bases off J, with a span of 14 bases between the germline ends. The germline V gene (reference sequence) supplies CDR1 SGHNT and CDR2 YYREEE. Inclusive of the bounding cysteine and phenylalanine, the CDR3 is 14 residues long. Only the CDR3 portion is preserved as DNA: 42 bases, with reading frame beginning at the first base. Genomic DNA was extracted from sorted cells for sequencing of the TCRbeta CDR3 region. The immunoSEQ Assay was used to sequence the TCRbeta CDR3 regions. This is the immuneACCESS table as TCRdb keeps it, with only in-frame sequences that have V and J called. A part of the clones is gone; compared with another copy, unresolved V genes explain less than half, and the rest is unexplained. In all, the sample holds 74,000 or so clones, and 85% of those were seen once. The ten largest clonotypes hold over 2% of the sample.

These data originate in a study of OX40 agonist ivuxolimab in advanced cancers. Looking at the study overall: Ivuxolimab was an agonistic, fully human IgG2 monoclonal antibody directed against OX40 (CD134), a costimulatory receptor. The paper describes the monotherapy dose-escalation part (N of about 57 patients) of the phase I trial of ivuxolimab. The dose-escalation cohort was 82.7% male with a mean age of roughly 62 years, ranging from roughly 23 to 85. Of the approximately 53 patients in dose escalation, approximately 20 had hepatocellular carcinoma, some 15 had melanoma, 9 had renal cell carcinoma and 9 had head and neck cancer. Intravenous ivuxolimab was administered to patients every 2 weeks at six dose levels: 0.01, 0.1, 0.3, 1.5, 3 and 10 mg/kg. Partial responses were achieved by three dose-escalation patients, of whom one had hepatocellular carcinoma and two had cutaneous melanoma. Peripheral TCRbeta sequencing was intended to test whether TCR sequence diversity was altered and clonal T-cell expansion was caused by ivuxolimab. Prior anti-PD-1, anti-PD-L1 or anti-CTLA-4 therapy was permitted, and checkpoint inhibitors had been received by less than 45% of dose-escalation patients. The study at large found these results: In the 0.1-3.0 mg/kg groups, partial responders were among the patients with the lowest normalized peripheral clonal expansion, particularly in CD8+ T cells. Low levels of normalized T-cell clonal expansion were also shown by some nonresponding patients. At doses of 0.1 to 3.0 mg/kg, clonal expansion of both CD4+ and CD8+ T cells in blood was seen between baseline and week 6. After ivuxolimab, more expanded clones were found on average in CD8+ T cells than in CD4+ T cells. Which antigens the clonally expanded peripheral T cells were specific for was not determined.

Patients with a history of autoimmune disease or receiving systemic immunosuppression were excluded from the trial. In every dose cohort, peripheral blood was drawn for TCR sequencing at baseline, cycle 4 day 1, and cycle 7 day 1. The samples were taken from a phase I, first-in-human, multicenter, open-label dose-escalation trial of ivuxolimab. The trial enrolled adults with locally advanced or metastatic head and neck squamous cell, hepatocellular, melanoma or renal cell carcinoma. Before TCR sequencing, CD4+ T cells and CD8+ T cells were sorted from peripheral blood as separate populations. This TCR came from an adult with an advanced solid tumor such as melanoma, head and neck, liver or kidney cancer. This chain is built from TRBV5-4 and TRBJ1-1; TRBD1 could be the D gene, as 5 bases match. Material: CD4+ or CD8+ T cells sorted from blood, obtained in a trial of the OX40 agonist ivuxolimab. In nucleotides, the sequence is TGTGCCAGCAGCTCCCAAAATCGGGGGACTGAAGCTTTCTTT. Translation gives CASSSQNRGTEAFF.